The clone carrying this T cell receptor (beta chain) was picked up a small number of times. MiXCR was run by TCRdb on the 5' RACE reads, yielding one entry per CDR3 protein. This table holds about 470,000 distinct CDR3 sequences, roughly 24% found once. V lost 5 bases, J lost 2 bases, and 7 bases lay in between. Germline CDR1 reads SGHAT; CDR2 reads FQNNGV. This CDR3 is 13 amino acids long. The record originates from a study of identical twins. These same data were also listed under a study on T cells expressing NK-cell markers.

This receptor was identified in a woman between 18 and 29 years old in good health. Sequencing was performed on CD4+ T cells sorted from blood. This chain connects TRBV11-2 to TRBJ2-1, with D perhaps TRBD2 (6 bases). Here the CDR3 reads CASSREAYNEQFF. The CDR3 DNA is TGTGCCAGCAGCAGGGAGGCCTACAATGAGCAGTTCTTC. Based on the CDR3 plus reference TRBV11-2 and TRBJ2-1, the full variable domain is EAGVAQSPRYKIIEKRQSVAFWCNPISGHATLYWYQQILGQGPKLLIQFQNNGVVDDSQLPKDRFSAERLKGVDSTLKIQPAKLEDSAVYLCASSREAYNEQFFGPGTRLTVL.